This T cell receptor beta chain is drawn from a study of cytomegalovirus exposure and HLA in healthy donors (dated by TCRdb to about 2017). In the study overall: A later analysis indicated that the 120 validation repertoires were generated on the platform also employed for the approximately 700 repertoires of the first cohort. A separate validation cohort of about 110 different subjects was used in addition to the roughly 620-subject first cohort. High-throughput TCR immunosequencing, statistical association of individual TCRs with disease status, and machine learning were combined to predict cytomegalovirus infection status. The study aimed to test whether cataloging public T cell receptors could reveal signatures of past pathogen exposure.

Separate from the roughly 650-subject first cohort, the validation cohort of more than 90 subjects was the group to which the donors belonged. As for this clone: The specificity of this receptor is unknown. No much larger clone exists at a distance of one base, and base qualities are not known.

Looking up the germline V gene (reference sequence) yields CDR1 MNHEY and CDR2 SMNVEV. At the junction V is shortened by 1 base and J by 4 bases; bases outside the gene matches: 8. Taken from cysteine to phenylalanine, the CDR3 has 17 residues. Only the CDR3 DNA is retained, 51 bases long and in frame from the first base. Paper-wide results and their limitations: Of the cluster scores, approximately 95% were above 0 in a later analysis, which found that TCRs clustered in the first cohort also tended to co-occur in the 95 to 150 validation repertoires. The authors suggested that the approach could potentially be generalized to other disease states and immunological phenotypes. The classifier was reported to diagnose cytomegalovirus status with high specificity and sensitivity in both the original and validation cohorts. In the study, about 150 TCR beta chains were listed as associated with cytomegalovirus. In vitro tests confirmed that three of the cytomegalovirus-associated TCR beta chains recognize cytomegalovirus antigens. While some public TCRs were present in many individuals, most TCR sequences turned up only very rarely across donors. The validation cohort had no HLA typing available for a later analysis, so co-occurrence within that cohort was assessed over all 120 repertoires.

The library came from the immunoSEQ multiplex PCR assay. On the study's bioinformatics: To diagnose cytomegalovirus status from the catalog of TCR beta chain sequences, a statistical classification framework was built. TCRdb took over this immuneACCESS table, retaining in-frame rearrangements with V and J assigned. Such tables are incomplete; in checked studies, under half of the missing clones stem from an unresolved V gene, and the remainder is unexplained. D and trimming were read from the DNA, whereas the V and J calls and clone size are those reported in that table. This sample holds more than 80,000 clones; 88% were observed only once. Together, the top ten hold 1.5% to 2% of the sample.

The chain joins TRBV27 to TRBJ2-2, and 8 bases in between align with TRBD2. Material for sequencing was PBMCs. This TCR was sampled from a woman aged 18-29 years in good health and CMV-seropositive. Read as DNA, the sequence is TGTGCCAGCAGTTTATGGTCGGGGGGGCCAAGCACCGGGGAGCTGTTTTTT. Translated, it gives CASSLWSGGPSTGELFF.